This T cell receptor (beta chain) was sequenced for a study of blood T cell repertoires in COVID-19. Study-wide context: Acute and convalescent COVID-19 specimens originated in the United States, Italy and Spain. PBMCs, B-cell-depleted T cells, or T cells provided the cDNA or gDNA that made up the material.

Original analysis: Nucleated cell counts were estimated from reference gene primer amplification. TCRdb keeps only in-frame clones here, not all; method: immunoSEQ multiplex PCR. V, J and clone size were drawn from that table, and D and trimming were deduced from the DNA. This sample has 50,000 to 65,000 clones, with around 81% found just once. The CDR3 contains 13 residues. V lost 1 base to trimming and J lost 8 bases, with 9 bases between them. Germline CDR1 SEHNR, CDR2 FQNEAQ (reference sequence). The sequencing input was peripheral blood. This TCR was recovered from a man in his 70s with acute or convalescent COVID-19. V usage is TRBV7-9 and J usage is TRBJ2-1; D unclear. The DNA for the CDR3 is TGTGCCAGCAGCTTAGGTAGCTGGTATGAGCAGTTCTTC. Amino acids: CASSLGSWYEQFF.